This TCR beta chain was captured by sequencing in a study of blood T cells in healthy people across ages (dated by TCRdb to the mid-2010s). Regarding the complete study: In model experiments, template switching captured roughly one uniquely barcoded TCR beta cDNA molecule for every two T cells. The donors were split into four age groups: young (average 16 years), middle-aged (around 37), aged (roughly 60) and long-lived (over 80). The study measured age-related changes in TCR beta repertoire diversity using deep sequencing normalized with unique cDNA molecular identifiers. The study analyzed two additional independent replicas of 1 million unique cDNA reads from the same blood draw for two donors, one aged 18 to 30 and one aged 80 or older. What the work shows at the level of the full study, not this receptor alone: Because donor CMV infection status was unknown, age-related changes in expanded clonotypes were potentially confounded. Estimates of total diversity based on one million sequenced T cells were considered lower bounds and underestimates. Conclusive comparison of naive and antigen-experienced compartments was prevented by the profiling of bulk unsorted PBMCs. A strong correlation was found between observed TCR beta diversity and the percentage of naive T cells measured by flow cytometry. As age increased, observed TCR beta diversity per million T cells dropped in a roughly linear way, and a significant reduction was already evident by age 40. Compared with the aged group, the long-lived group had more naive CD4+ T cells, fewer expanded clones and increased TCR diversity, a pattern suggesting age selection.

Library generation was performed with 5' RACE. Sequencing used an Illumina HiSeq 2500. A second PCR of roughly 6 to 12 cycles was run with a J-beta primer mix and a sample-barcoded 5' primer. Each TCR beta cDNA molecule received a unique molecular identifier from a template-switch 5' adaptor carrying 12 random nucleotides. Each sample yielded at least 2.5 million CDR3-containing paired-end reads. All of the RNA was converted into first-strand cDNA using the Mint cDNA synthesis kit, with a TRBC-specific oligonucleotide serving as the primer. Following uracil-DNA glycosylase treatment, a first 18-cycle PCR with universal primers M1SS and BC2_uni_R was performed on all cDNA. The paper's data handling went like this. Normalization of each sample was performed by random selection of 1 million high-quality reads, each carrying a distinct molecular identifier. Instead of being binned into consensus sequences, reads that shared molecular identifiers were thrown out. MiTCR, set to a Q25 quality threshold and the strictest error-elimination algorithm, was used for CDR3 identification, clonotype clustering and error correction. A nonparametric unseen species model with Euler transformation was used to estimate lower-bound total TCR beta diversity. TCRdb cleaned the public reads at Q25 with fastp, built clones with MiXCR and kept in-frame beta chains. Rows with one shared CDR3 protein collapse into an entry with the most common genes and DNA. The V and J calls and clone size come from TCRdb's table, not from the authors' own analysis. The sample includes around 1,000,000 distinct CDR3 sequences, with roughly a quarter observed a single time. About 0.8% of the sample is taken by the ten largest.

V is reduced by 6 bases and J by 8 bases, leaving a spacing of 14 bases between them. From the cysteine through the phenylalanine, the CDR3 covers 13 amino acids. This entry keeps only the CDR3 DNA: 39 bases, framed from base 1. CDR1 ENHRY and CDR2 SYGVKD are derived from the germline V gene. Regarding this clonotype: The clone's antigen remains unknown. No much larger clonotype is one base removed from it; base qualities were not supplied.

The donors were roughly 38 Caucasian individuals from Russia, aged roughly 6 to 100 years, who were systemically healthy. Each donor gave about 9.2 milliliters of peripheral blood, drawn into EDTA-treated Vacutainer tubes. Ficoll-Paque density-gradient centrifugation was used to isolate PBMCs, with at least 6.5 million per sample. Trizol reagent was used to extract total RNA from PBMCs, with at least 6 micrograms per sample. Naive CD45RAhigh/CD27high T cell percentages were measured by flow cytometry on a PBMC aliquot from every donor. The same sample was also studied in work on T cells of mothers and their children. The other study reports the following: Nine systemically healthy Caucasian individuals served as donors, namely three mothers together with their six children. cDNA synthesis consumed the entire amount of extracted RNA, loaded at approximately 1.6 ug RNA in each 15 ul reaction. Sample barcodes and 2-4 random nucleotides were added via the M1S primer in the second PCR. Over 9.5 million TCR beta CDR3 reads were obtained for each mother, and 2.5 million to 3.5 million reads were obtained for each child. Thymic selection shapes the output of TCR recombination in a similar way in related and unrelated pairs, and inherited differences have a minor effect. Normalized repertoire overlap was always found to be slightly, but never significantly, higher in related mother-child pairs than in unrelated mother-child pairs. No persistent microchimeric T cell clones were detected, at a sensitivity of roughly 99 clones per million clonotypes. Deep NGS was used in the study to compare the TCR beta repertoires of mothers and children and to look for features that separate related mother-child pairs from unrelated individuals. The mean age was roughly 44 +/- 4 years for the mothers and around 10 +/- 4 years for the children. Libraries were sequenced on Illumina HiSeq 2000 with 100+100 nt paired-end reads after adapter ligation with NEBNext reagents. To prevent cross-contamination, the mother and child libraries were prepared a month apart and were sequenced in separate runs. For each donor, between about 450,000 and 2,300,000 distinct TCR beta clonotypes were identified. Naive TCR beta clonotypes were estimated from low-frequency clonotypes matched to each donor's FACS-determined naive share, without sorting.

The source material was blood. The V gene is TRBV10-3 and the J gene is TRBJ2-1, with the D call perhaps TRBD1 or TRBD2, as 5 bases match in each case. The origin of this receptor is a girl aged 2-9 years in good health. For the CDR3, the sequence is CAISTRARDEQFF. The DNA sequence follows: TGTGCCATCAGCACCAGGGCGAGGGATGAGCAGTTCTTC.